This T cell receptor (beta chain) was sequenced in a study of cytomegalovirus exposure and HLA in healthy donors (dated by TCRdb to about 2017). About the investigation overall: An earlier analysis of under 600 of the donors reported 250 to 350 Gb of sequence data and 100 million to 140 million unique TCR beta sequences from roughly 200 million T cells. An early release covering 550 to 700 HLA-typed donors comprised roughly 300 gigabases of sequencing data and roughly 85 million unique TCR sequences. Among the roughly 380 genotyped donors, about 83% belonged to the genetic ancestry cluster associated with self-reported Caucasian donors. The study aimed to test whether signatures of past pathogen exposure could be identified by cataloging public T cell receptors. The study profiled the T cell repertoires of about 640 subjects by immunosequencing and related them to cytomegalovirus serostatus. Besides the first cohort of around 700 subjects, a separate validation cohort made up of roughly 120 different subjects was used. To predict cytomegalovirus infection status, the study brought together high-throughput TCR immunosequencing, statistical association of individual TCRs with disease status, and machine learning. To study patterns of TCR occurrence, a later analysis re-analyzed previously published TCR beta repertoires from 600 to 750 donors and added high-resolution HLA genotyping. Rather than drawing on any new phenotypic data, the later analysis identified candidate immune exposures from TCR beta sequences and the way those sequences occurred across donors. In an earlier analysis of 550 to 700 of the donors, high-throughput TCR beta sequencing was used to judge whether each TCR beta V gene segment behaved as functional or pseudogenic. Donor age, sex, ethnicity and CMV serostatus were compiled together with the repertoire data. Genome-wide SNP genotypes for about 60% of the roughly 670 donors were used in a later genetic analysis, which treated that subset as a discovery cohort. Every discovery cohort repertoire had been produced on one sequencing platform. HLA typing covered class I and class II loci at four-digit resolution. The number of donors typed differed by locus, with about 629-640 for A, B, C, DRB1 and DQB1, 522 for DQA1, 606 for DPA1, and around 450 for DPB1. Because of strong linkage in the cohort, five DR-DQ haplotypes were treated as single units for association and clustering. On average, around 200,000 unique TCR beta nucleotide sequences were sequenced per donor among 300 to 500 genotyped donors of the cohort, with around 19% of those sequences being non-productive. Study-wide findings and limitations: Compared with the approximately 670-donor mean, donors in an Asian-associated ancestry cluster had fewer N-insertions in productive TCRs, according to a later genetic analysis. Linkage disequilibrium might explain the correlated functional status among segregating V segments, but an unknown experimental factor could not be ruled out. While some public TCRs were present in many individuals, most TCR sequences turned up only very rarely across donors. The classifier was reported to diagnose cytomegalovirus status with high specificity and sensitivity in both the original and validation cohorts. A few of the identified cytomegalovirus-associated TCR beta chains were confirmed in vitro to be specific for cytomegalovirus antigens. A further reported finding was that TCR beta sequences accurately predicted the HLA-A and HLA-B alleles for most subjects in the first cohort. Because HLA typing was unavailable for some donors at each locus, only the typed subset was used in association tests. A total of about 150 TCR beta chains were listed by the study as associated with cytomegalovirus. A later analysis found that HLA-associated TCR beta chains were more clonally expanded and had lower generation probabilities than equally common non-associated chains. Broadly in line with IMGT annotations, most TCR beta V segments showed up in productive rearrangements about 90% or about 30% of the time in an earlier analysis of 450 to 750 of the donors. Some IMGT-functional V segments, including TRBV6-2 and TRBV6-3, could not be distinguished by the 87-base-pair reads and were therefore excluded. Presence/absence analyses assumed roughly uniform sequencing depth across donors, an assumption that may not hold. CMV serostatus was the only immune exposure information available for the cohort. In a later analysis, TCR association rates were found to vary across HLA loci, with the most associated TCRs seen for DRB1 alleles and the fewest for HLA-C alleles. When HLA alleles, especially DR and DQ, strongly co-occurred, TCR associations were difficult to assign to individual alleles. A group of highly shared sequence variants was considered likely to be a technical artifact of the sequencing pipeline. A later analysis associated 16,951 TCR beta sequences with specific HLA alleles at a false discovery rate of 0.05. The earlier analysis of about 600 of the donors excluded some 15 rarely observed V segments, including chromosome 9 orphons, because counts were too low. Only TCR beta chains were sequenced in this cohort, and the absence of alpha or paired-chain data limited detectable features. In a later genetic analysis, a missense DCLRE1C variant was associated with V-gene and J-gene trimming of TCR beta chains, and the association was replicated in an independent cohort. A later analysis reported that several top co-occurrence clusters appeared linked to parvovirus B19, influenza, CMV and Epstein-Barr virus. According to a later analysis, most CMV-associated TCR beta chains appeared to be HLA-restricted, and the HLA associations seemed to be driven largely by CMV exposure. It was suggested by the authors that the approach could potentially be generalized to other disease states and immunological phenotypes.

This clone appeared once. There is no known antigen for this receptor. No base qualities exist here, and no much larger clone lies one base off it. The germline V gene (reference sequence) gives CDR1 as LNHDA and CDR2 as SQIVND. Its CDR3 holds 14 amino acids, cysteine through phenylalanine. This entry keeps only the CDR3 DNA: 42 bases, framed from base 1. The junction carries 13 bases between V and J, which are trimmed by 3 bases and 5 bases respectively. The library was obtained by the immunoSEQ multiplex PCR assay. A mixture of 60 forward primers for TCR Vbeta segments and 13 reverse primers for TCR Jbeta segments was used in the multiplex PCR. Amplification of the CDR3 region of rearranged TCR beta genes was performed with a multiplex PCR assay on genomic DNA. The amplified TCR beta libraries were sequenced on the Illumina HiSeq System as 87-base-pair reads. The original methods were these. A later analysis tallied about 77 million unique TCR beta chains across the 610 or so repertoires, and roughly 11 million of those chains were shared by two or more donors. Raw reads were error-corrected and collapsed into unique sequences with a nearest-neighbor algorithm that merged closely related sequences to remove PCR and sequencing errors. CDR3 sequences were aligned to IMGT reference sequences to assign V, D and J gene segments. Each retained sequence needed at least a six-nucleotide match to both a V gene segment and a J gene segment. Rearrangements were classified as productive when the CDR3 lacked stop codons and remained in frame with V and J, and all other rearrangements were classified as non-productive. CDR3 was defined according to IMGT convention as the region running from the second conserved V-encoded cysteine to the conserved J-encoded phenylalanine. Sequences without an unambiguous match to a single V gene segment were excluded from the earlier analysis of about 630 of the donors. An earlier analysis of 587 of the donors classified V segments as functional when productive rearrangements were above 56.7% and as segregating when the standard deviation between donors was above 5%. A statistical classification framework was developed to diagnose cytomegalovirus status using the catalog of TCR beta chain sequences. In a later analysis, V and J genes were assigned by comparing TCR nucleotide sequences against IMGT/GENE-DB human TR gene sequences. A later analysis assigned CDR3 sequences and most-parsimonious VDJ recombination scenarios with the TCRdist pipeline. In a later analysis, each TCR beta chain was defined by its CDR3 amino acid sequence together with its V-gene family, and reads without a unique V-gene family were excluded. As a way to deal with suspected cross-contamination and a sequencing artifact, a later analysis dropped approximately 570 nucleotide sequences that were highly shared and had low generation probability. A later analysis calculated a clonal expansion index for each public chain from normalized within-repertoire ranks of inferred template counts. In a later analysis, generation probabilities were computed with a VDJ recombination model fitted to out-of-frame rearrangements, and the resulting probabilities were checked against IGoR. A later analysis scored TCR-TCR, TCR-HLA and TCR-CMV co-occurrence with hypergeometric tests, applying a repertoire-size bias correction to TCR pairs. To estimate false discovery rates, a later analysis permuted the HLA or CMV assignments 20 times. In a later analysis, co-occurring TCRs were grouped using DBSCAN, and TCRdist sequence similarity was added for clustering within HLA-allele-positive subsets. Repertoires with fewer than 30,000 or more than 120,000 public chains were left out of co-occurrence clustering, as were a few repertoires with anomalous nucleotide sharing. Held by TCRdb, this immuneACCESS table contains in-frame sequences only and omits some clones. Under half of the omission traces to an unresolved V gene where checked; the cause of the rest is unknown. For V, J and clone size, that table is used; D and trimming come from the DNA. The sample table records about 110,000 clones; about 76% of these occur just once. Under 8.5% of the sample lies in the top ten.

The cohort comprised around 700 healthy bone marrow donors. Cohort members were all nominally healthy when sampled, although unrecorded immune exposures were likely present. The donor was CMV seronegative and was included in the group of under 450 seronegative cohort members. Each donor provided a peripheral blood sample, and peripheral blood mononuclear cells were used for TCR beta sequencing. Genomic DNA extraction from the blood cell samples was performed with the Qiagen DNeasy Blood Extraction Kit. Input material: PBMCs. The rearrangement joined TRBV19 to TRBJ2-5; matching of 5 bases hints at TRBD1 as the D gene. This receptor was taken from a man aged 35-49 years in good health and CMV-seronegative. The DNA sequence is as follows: TGTGCCAGTAGTATGACAGCCCTGGGGGAGACCCAGTACTTC. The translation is CASSMTALGETQYF.